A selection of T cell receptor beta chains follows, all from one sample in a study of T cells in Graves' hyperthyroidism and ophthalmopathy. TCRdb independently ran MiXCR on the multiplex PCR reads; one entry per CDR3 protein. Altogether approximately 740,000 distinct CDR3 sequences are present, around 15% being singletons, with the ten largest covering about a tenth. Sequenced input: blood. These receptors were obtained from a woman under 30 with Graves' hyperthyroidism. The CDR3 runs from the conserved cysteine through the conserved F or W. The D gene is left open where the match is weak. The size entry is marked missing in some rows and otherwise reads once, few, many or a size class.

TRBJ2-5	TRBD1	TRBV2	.	TGTGCCAGCGCGGGACAGGGGGGCCGTCAAGAGACCCAGTACTTC	CASAGQGGRQETQYF
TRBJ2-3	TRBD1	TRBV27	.	TGTGCCAGCAGTTTAGTAAAGGGGGCTCGCACAGATACGCAGTATTTT	CASSLVKGARTDTQYF
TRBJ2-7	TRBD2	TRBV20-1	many	TGCAGTGCTAGGTCGGCGGGAGGACCATACGAGCAGTACTTC	CSARSAGGPYEQYF
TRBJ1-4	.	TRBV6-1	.	TGTGCCAGCAGTGGGACCCGGGGTCGGGAAAAACCGTTTTTT	CASSGTRGREKPFF
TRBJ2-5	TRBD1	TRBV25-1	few	TGTGCCAGCGGAGGACAGGGGGAAGAGACCCAGTACTTC	CASGGQGEETQYF
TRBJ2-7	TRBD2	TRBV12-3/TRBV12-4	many	TGTGCCAGCAGTTTCGCTAGCGGGAGCTCCTACGAGCAGTACTTC	CASSFASGSSYEQYF
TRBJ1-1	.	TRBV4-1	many	TGCGCCAGCAGCCGCTGGAATAACCAGAACACTGAAGCTTTCTTT	CASSRWNNQNTEAFF
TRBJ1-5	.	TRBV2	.	TGTGCCAGTAGTAAACGAGGGAACAATCAGCCCCAGCATTTT	CASSKRGNNQPQHF
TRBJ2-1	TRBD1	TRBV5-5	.	TGTGCCAGCAGCTTGTGGACAGGGGTGGTATACAATGAGCAGTTCTTC	CASSLWTGVVYNEQFF
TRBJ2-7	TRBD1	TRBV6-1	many	TGTGCCAGCACCACCGAAGTCGACAGGGGGCCCTACGAGCAGTACTTC	CASTTEVDRGPYEQYF
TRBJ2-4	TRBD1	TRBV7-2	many	TGTGCCAGCAGCTTATGGGACAGGGATAACATTCAGTACTTC	CASSLWDRDNIQYF
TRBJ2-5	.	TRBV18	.	TGTGCCAGCTCACCAAGGGGGACGCCACAAGAGACCCAGTACTTC	CASSPRGTPQETQYF
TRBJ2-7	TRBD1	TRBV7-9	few	TGTGCCAGCAGCCCCGGGGGACAGGGCTCCCTCTCCTACGAGCAGTACTTC	CASSPGGQGSLSYEQYF
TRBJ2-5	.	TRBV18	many	TGTGCCAGCTCCCCCGGGTGGGGACAAGAGACCCAGTACTTC	CASSPGWGQETQYF
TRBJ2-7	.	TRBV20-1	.	TGCAGTGCCCACCAGACGGTCGCATACGAGCAGTACTTC	CSAHQTVAYEQYF
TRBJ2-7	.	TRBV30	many	TGTGCCTGGAGATCCAGGGGAAAGGGCGAGCAGTACTTC	CAWRSRGKGEQYF
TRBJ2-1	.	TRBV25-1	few	TGTGCCAGCAGTGAATATTCAGGGCTACTCGGGGGTGAGCAGTTCTTC	CASSEYSGLLGGEQFF
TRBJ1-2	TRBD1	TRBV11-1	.	TGTGCCAGCGGCTTCGGTGGACAGGGCTATGGCTACACCTTC	CASGFGGQGYGYTF
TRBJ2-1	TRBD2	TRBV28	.	TGTGCCAGCAGTTCAGCGGGAGCCTACAATGAGCAGTTCTTC	CASSSAGAYNEQFF
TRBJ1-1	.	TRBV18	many	TGTGCCAGCTCACCACCGGCAGGGATGAACACTGAAGCTTTCTTT	CASSPPAGMNTEAFF
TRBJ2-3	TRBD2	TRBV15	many	TGTGCCACCAGCCAAACTAGCGGGATCCCCCTCTTTAGCACAGATACGCAGTATTTT	CATSQTSGIPLFSTDTQYF
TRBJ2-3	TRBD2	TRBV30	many	TGTGCCTGGAATCTAGCGGGAGGGGTTAAGGATACGCAGTATTTT	CAWNLAGGVKDTQYF